This T cell receptor beta chain originates from a study of T-cell memory formation after mild COVID-19. Study-wide context: TCR clusters were mostly donor specific.

Study-level points and caveats: CD4+ clones that contracted lay mainly in CM and EM; CD8+ ones lay in EMRA. There were some responding clones in pre-infection memory, which suggested that cross-reactive memory had joined.

After 5'RACE with constant-segment primers, TCR alpha and TCR beta cDNA libraries carrying sample barcodes and UMIs were obtained. TCRdb re-derived calls from the 5' RACE reads in MiXCR, one entry per CDR3 protein. The sample records about 82,000 distinct CDR3 sequences, around 15% being singletons. This clonotype was observed a handful of times. The antigen is unknown. J gave up 2 bases and V 4 bases, and 15 bases lay outside the gene matches. Germline-derived CDR1 and CDR2 are SEHNR and FQNEAQ (reference sequence). The CDR3 extends over 18 amino acids. The J gene is TRBJ2-5, the V gene TRBV7-9; 8 bases fit TRBD2. This TCR derives from a man younger than 35 who had mild COVID-19 (a few samples of this study predate the infection). Cell type and time point are not known. The sequencing input was PBMCs or a T cell subset sorted from them (not recorded which). DNA of the CDR3: TGTGCCAGCAGCTCACCTTCCGGCGGGGGGTCCCTACAAGAGACCCAGTACTTC. The encoded protein is CASSSPSGGGSLQETQYF.